This T cell receptor (beta chain) is drawn from a study of T cell changes during pregnancy in multiple sclerosis. TCRdb's copy holds only in-frame clones and misses some; the assay was immunoSEQ multiplex PCR. Of about 69,000 clones in the sample, roughly 91% are singletons; the top ten hold 0.29%. The clonotype originates from a female donor in good health, enrolled as a control in a pregnancy study. The sample in question was CD4+ T cells from peripheral blood mononuclear cells, obtained in the third trimester of pregnancy.

The DNA for the CDR3 is TGTGCCTGGAGTGGTGAGAATTCCTACGAGCAGTACTTC. Its protein product is CAWSGENSYEQYF. J is TRBJ2-7 and V is TRBV30; D not resolved. The germline V and J ends were trimmed by 1 base and 1 base, with 8 bases remaining between them. The germline V gene has CDR1 GTSNPN and CDR2 SVGIG (reference sequence). The CDR3 runs to 13 residues.